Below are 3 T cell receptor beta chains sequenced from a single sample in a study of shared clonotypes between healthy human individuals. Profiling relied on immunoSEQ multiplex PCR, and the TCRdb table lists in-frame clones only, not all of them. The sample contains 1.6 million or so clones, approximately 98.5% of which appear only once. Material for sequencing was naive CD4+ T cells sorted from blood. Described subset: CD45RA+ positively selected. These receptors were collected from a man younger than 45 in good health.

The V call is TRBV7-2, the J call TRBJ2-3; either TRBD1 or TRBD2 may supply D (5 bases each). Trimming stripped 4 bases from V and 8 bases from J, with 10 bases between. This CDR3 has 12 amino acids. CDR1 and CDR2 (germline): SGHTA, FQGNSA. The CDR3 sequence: CASSSHGGTQYF. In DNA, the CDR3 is TGTGCCAGCAGCTCTCATGGGGGTACGCAGTATTTT.

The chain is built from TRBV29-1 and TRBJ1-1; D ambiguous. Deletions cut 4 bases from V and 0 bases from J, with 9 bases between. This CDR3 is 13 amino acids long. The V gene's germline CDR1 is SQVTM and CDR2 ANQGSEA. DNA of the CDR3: TGCAGCGTTGGGGAAGGGCTGAACACTGAAGCTTTCTTT. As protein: CSVGEGLNTEAFF.

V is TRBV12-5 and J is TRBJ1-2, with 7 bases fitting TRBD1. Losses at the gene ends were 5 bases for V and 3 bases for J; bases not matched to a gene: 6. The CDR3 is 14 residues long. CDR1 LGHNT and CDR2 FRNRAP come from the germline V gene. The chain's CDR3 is CASGKDRNHYGYTF. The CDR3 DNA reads TGTGCTAGTGGTAAGGACAGGAACCACTATGGCTACACCTTC.